A single sample gave rise to the 25 T cell receptor beta chains below, sequenced in a study of control samples from healthy donors and cancer patients. Here immunoSEQ multiplex PCR was the method, and the copy in TCRdb shows in-frame clones only, minus some. The sample has 50,000 to 65,000 clones; 90% are singletons. Sample: PBMCs. These receptors were taken from a woman aged 50 to 60 with colorectal cancer.

The chain has TRBV5-1 and TRBJ2-1; possible D gene TRBD1, 5 bases. CDR3 length: 16 residues. The V and J ends lost 4 bases and 0 bases respectively, with 14 bases between them. CDR1 is SGHRS and CDR2 is YFSETQ in the germline V gene. CDR3 DNA sequence: TGCGCCAGCAGCCGGATGGACACAAGCTCCTACAATGAGCAGTTCTTC. Its protein is CASSRMDTSSYNEQFF.

This clone was seen a single time. The gene calls are TRBV9 and TRBJ1-1, with D unresolved. The germline V gene encodes CDR1 SGDLS and CDR2 YYNGEE. V was shortened by 2 bases and J by 0 bases, with 14 bases between the two germline ends. CDR3 length: 16 residues. The CDR3 loop is CASSVDPHALNTEAFF. Written as DNA, the CDR3 is TGTGCCAGCAGCGTGGACCCCCACGCGTTGAACACTGAAGCTTTCTTT.

The gene calls are TRBV3-1 (or the pseudogene TRBV3-2) and TRBJ1-5; D is uncertain. Germline V lookup: CDR1 LGHDT, CDR2 YNNKEL (reference sequence). The CDR3 has 15 amino acids. V lost 0 bases and J 6 bases, leaving 12 bases between the germline ends. CDR3 nucleotide sequence: TGTGCCAGCAGCCAAGAGCTTACCACAGCTCAGCCCCAGCATTTT. Translating gives CASSQELTTAQPQHF.

In nucleotides, the CDR3 is TGTGCCACAGGGGGGGAGACCCAGTACTTC. It codes for CATGGETQYF. The genes are TRBV28 and TRBJ2-5, with D possibly TRBD1 on 7 matching bases. This CDR3 is built from 10 residues. The V end lost 10 bases, the J end lost 5 bases, and 8 bases lay between the germline ends. Germline V gene data show CDR1 as MDHEN and CDR2 as SYDVKM. The whole variable domain, filled in from reference TRBV28 and TRBJ2-5, reads DVKVTQSSRYLVKRTGEKVFLECVQDMDHENMFWYRQDPGLGLRLIYFSYDVKMKEKGDIPEGYSVSREKKERFSLILESASTNQTSMYLCATGGETQYFGPGTRLLVL.

This clone came up a few times. Other DNA sequences of this sample code for an identical CDR3. The rearrangement uses TRBV12-3 or TRBV12-4 and TRBJ1-2; a possible D gene is TRBD1 (5 bases). CDR3 length: 11 residues. V lost 4 bases, J lost 8 bases, and 8 bases lay in between. CDR3 bases: TGTGCCAGCAGTTACCGGGGCGGCTACACCTTC. Translation: CASSYRGGYTF.

The chain links TRBV29-1 to TRBJ2-7; D may be TRBD1 (6 bases). Germline values: CDR1 SQVTM, CDR2 ANQGSEA. The CDR3 has 11 amino acids. V was trimmed by 4 bases and J by 5 bases, leaving 9 bases between them. The CDR3 nucleotides read TGCAGCGTTGTACAGGGCCACGAGCAGTACTTC. It specifies CSVVQGHEQYF.

CDR3 region: CASSLVWDYTDTQYF. The CDR3 DNA follows: TGCGCCAGCAGCTTGGTATGGGACTACACAGATACGCAGTATTTT. The V call is TRBV5-1, the J call TRBJ2-3, with TRBD2 matching over 7 bases. The CDR3 loop spans 15 amino acids. The junction had 3 bases not matched to a gene; V was cut back by 0 bases and J by 2 bases. Germline V gene sequence: CDR1 SGHRS, CDR2 YFSETQ. The full variable domain, with the rest looked up from reference TRBV5-1 and TRBJ2-3, is KAGVTQTPRYLIKTRGQQVTLSCSPISGHRSVSWYQQTPGQGLQFLFEYFSETQRNKGNFPGRFSGRQFSNSRSEMNVSTLELGDSALYLCASSLVWDYTDTQYFGPGTRLTVL.

The chain recombines TRBV14 with TRBJ2-7, with D possibly matching TRBD2 (6 bases). V lost 6 bases to trimming and J lost 7 bases, with 25 bases between them. The CDR3 spans 16 residues. Germline V gene data show CDR1 as SGHDN and CDR2 as FVKESK. CDR3 DNA: TGTGCCAGCAGTCAAACAACCGGGAACAACCGGGAGGAGCAGTACTTC. As protein: CASSQTTGNNREEQYF.

J is TRBJ2-5 and V is TRBV19; unclear D gene. CDR1 is LNHDA and CDR2 is SQIVND in the germline V gene (reference sequence). Deletions cut 4 bases from V and 3 bases from J, with 9 bases between. This CDR3 is 13 amino acids long. CDR3 bases: TGTGCCAGTAGTACTTTCAGAGAAGAGACCCAGTACTTC. Translated, it gives CASSTFREETQYF.

V gene TRBV11-2 combines with J gene TRBJ1-2; perhaps TRBD1 as D (6 bases). This CDR3 spans 17 amino acids. Germline loops: CDR1 SGHAT, CDR2 FQNNGV. Trimming pared 1 base from V and 0 bases from J, leaving 15 bases between. Here the CDR3 DNA reads TGTGCCAGCAGCTTAGCCTATCGACAGGAAACTAACTATGGCTACACCTTC. Protein: CASSLAYRQETNYGYTF. Together with reference TRBV11-2 and TRBJ1-2, the CDR3 gives the full variable domain: EAGVAQSPRYKIIEKRQSVAFWCNPISGHATLYWYQQILGQGPKLLIQFQNNGVVDDSQLPKDRFSAERLKGVDSTLKIQPAKLEDSAVYLCASSLAYRQETNYGYTFGSGTRLTVV.

The chain couples TRBV11-2 to TRBJ2-1, with 9 bases fitting TRBD2. V shed 0 bases and J 3 bases; nucleotides not matched to a gene: 3. CDR1 SGHAT and CDR2 FQNNGV come from the germline V gene. This CDR3 is 16 amino acids long. The CDR3 spells CASSLELAGIYNEQFF. The CDR3 DNA reads TGTGCCAGCAGCTTAGAACTAGCGGGCATCTACAATGAGCAGTTCTTC.

This chain uses TRBV3-1 (or the pseudogene TRBV3-2) with TRBJ2-7; 9 positions match TRBD2. CDR3 size: 15 residues. The V gene end was trimmed by 4 bases and the J gene end by 0 bases; junction bases not matched to a gene: 4. Germline V gene data show CDR1 as LGHDT and CDR2 as YNNKEL (reference sequence). CDR3 nucleotides: TGTGCCAGCAGCCGTAGCGGGGGTCTCTCCTACGAGCAGTACTTC. Translated: CASSRSGGLSYEQYF.

CDR3 bases: TGTGCCAGCGGGTTCGGGCAGGGGAGCACAGATACGCAGTATTTT. It is translated as CASGFGQGSTDTQYF. The chain has TRBV27 and TRBJ2-3; TRBD1 is a possible D gene (6 bases). This CDR3 is 15 amino acids long. The V gene lost 8 bases and the J gene lost 0 bases, with 15 bases spanning the gap. Germline assignment: CDR1 MNHEY and CDR2 SMNVEV (reference sequence).

A single count supports this clone. The rearrangement uses TRBV7-3 and TRBJ2-3; no clear D. Trimming took 5 bases from V and 3 from J, leaving 9 bases between them. CDR1 and CDR2 from the germline V gene are SGHTA and FQGTGA. The CDR3 has 13 amino acids. CDR3: CASSLLRTDTQYF. CDR3 DNA sequence: TGTGCCAGCAGCCTACTGCGGACAGATACGCAGTATTTT.

The V gene is TRBV28, the J gene TRBJ2-7, with 11 bases fitting TRBD1. This CDR3 region has 16 residues. CDR1 MDHEN and CDR2 SYDVKM come from the germline V gene. J was trimmed by 1 base and V by 5 bases; bases with no gene match: 7. CDR3 in DNA: TGTGCCAGCAGTCGACGGACAGGGGGCACGTCCTACGAGCAGTACTTC. Protein product: CASSRRTGGTSYEQYF.

V gene TRBV20-1 combines with J gene TRBJ1-1; D is unclear. Germline V gives CDR1 DFQATT, CDR2 SNEGSKA (reference sequence). The ends were cut back, 7 bases at V and 3 bases at J, with 9 bases in the middle. This CDR3 has 11 residues. The CDR3 is CSVLGDTEAFF. The DNA of the CDR3 is TGCAGTGTGCTGGGAGACACTGAAGCTTTCTTT.

This chain links TRBV2 with TRBJ2-3; 10 bases fit TRBD2. The CDR3 has 15 amino acids. The germline CDR1 and CDR2 sequences are SNHLY and FYNNEI. V dropped 7 bases and J dropped 0; count of bases not matched to a gene: 4. The CDR3 DNA reads as TGTGCCAGCAAAGGACTAGCGGTGAGCACAGATACGCAGTATTTT. This codes for CASKGLAVSTDTQYF. Variable domain in full (rest from reference TRBV2 and TRBJ2-3): EPEVTQTPSHQVTQMGQEVILRCVPISNHLYFYWYRQILGQKVEFLVSFYNNEISEKSEIFDDQFSVERPDGSNFTLKIRSTKLEDSAMYFCASKGLAVSTDTQYFGPGTRLTVL.

The chain couples TRBV5-1 to TRBJ2-3, with 12 positions matching TRBD2. V dropped 2 bases and J dropped 3; count of bases not matched to a gene: 16. CDR3 length: 20 amino acids. Germline V gene data show CDR1 as SGHRS and CDR2 as YFSETQ. CDR3 in DNA: TGCGCCAGCAGCTTAACGCCGCGGGGGGGACTAGCGGGCGAGACAGATACGCAGTATTTT. It translates to CASSLTPRGGLAGETDTQYF.

The chain combines TRBV5-1 with TRBJ2-1, with 12 bases lining up with TRBD1. Germline lookup yields CDR1 SGHRS and CDR2 YFSETQ. The CDR3 length is 14 residues. The V and J ends lost 5 bases and 8 bases, in that order; junction bases with no gene match: 5. CDR3 residues: CASSPGQGADEQFF. The CDR3, as DNA: TGCGCCAGCAGTCCGGGACAGGGGGCCGATGAGCAGTTCTTC.

V is TRBV3-1 (or the pseudogene TRBV3-2) and J is TRBJ1-3; D gene unclear. Looked up from germline, CDR1 is LGHDT and CDR2 is YNNKEL (reference sequence). The V gene lost 4 bases and the J gene lost 0 bases, with 10 bases spanning the gap. The CDR3 has 15 residues. CDR3 protein: CASSPTRDSGNTIYF. The CDR3 DNA reads as TGTGCCAGCAGCCCTACACGGGACTCTGGAAACACCATATATTTT.

The chain recombines TRBV4-1 with TRBJ1-5, with a possible D match to TRBD1 (6 bases). V was shortened by 1 base and J by 6 bases, with 16 bases between the two germline ends. The CDR3 has 16 amino acids. Germline V gene data show CDR1 as MGHRA and CDR2 as YSYEKL. This CDR3 reads CASSQGAGVSSQPQHF. The CDR3 coding sequence is TGCGCCAGCAGCCAAGGGGCAGGGGTTTCGAGTCAGCCCCAGCATTTT.

The rearrangement joins TRBV30 to TRBJ2-3; TRBD2 matches at 8 bases. After removal of 0 bases from V and 5 bases from J, the junction contained 10 bases not matched to a gene. Germline CDR1 reads GTSNPN; CDR2 reads SVGIG (reference sequence). The CDR3 runs 16 residues. The CDR3 DNA sequence: TGTGCCTGGAGTGTAATTTATGCGGGGGGAAGAGATACGCAGTATTTT. Translation gives CAWSVIYAGGRDTQYF. The variable domain in full, with the rest retrieved from reference TRBV30 and TRBJ2-3, is SQTIHQWPATLVQPVGSPLSLECTVEGTSNPNLYWYRQAAGRGLQLLFYSVGIGQISSEVPQNLSASRPQDRQFILSSKKLLLSDSGFYLCAWSVIYAGGRDTQYFGPGTRLTVL.

The gene calls are TRBV15 and TRBJ2-3; D perhaps matches TRBD2 (7 bases). Trimming took off 1 base at V and 3 bases at J, with 14 bases between the two ends. CDR3 length: 16 amino acids. CDR1 and CDR2 (germline): LNHNV, YYDKDF (reference sequence). CDR3 amino acids: CATSRVAGAGTDTQYF. The CDR3 region has the DNA TGTGCCACCAGCAGAGTCGCGGGGGCAGGGACAGATACGCAGTATTTT.

The rearrangement uses TRBV2 and TRBJ1-1; 8 nucleotides match TRBD1. The CDR3 runs 13 residues. From germline, CDR1 is SNHLY and CDR2 FYNNEI. After removal of 9 bases from V and 3 bases from J, the junction contained 6 bases not matched to a gene. The DNA of the CDR3 is TGTGCCAGTACTCAGGGGGCGTACACTGAAGCTTTCTTT. Translated, it gives CASTQGAYTEAFF.

This clone appeared a few times. One end of the junction does not line up with germline, which may come from a read error. This chain uses TRBV20-1 with TRBJ1-2; TRBD1 matches 7 bases. Germline V gene data show CDR1 as DFQATT and CDR2 as SNEGSKA (reference sequence). The CDR3 covers 11 residues. The CDR3: CVAGGGYGYTF. The CDR3 DNA is TGTGTGGCAGGGGGGGGCTATGGCTACACCTTC.